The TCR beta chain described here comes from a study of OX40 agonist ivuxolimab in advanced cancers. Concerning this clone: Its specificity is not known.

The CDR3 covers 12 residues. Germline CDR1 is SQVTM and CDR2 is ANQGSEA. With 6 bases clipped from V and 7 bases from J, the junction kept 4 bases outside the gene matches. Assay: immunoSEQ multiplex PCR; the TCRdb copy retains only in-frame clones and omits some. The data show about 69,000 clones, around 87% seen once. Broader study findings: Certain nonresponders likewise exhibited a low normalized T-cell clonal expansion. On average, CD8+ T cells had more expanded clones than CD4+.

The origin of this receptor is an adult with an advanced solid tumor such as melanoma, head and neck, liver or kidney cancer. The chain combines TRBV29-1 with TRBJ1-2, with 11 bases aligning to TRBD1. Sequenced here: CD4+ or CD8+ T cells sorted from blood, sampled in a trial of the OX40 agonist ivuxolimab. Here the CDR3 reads CSVQGQGVGYTF. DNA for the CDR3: TGCAGCGTGCAGGGACAGGGGGTTGGCTACACCTTC.